The 8 T cell receptor beta chains below were found in one sample sequenced in a study of blood T cell repertoires in COVID-19. Profiling relied on immunoSEQ multiplex PCR, and the TCRdb table lists in-frame clones only, not all of them. The sample records 200,000 to 250,000 clones, approximately 88% being singletons. The source material was peripheral blood. Receptor source: a woman in her 30s with COVID-19, enrolled during active disease.

This chain joins TRBV18 and TRBJ1-1, with D unresolved. The germline V gene encodes CDR1 KGHSH and CDR2 LQKENI. With 3 bases removed from V and 4 bases from J, the gap between germline ends came to 12 bases. The CDR3 length is 14 residues. CDR3 residues: CASSPAGESTEAFF. CDR3 coding DNA: TGTGCCAGCTCACCGGCCGGGGAGAGCACTGAAGCTTTCTTT. The whole variable domain, filled in from reference TRBV18 and TRBJ1-1, reads NAGVMQNPRHLVRRRGQEARLRCSPMKGHSHVYWYRQLPEEGLKFMVYLQKENIIDESGMPKERFSAEFPKEGPSILRIQQVVRGDSAAYFCASSPAGESTEAFFGQGTRLTVV.

This clone occurred a few times. The chain couples TRBV6-1 to TRBJ1-3, with D perhaps TRBD1 (6 bases). Trimming removed 1 base from V and 3 bases from J, with 13 bases in between. The CDR3 has 16 amino acids. Germline V gene data show CDR1 as MNHNS and CDR2 as SASEGT. CDR3 in DNA: TGTGCCAGCAGTGAAGGGCCAGGGGCCTTTGGAAACACCATATATTTT. Amino acids: CASSEGPGAFGNTIYF.

This chain connects TRBV28 to TRBJ2-2; the match to TRBD2 covers 9 bases. V was pared by 6 bases and J by 4 bases, with 9 bases of the junction left unmatched. The CDR3 totals 16 residues. The germline gives CDR1 MDHEN, CDR2 SYDVKM. Written as DNA, the CDR3 is TGTGCCAGCAGACCCGTAGCGGGGGTGAGCACCGGGGAGCTGTTTTTT. This translates into CASRPVAGVSTGELFF.

J is TRBJ2-1 and V is TRBV7-2; D ambiguous. V gave up 1 base and J gave up 6 bases, with 16 bases separating them. CDR1 SGHTA and CDR2 FQGNSA come from the germline V gene. CDR3 length: 16 residues. CDR3 loop: CASSLGLPKDANEQFF. The CDR3 region has the DNA TGTGCCAGCAGCTTAGGACTCCCTAAAGACGCCAATGAGCAGTTCTTC.

The rearrangement links TRBV6-5 to TRBJ1-1, with 11 bases aligning to TRBD1. The junction had 9 bases not matched to a gene; V was cut back by 8 bases and J by 4 bases. The CDR3 extends over 15 amino acids. Germline V gene lookup returns CDR1 MNHEY and CDR2 SVGAGI. DNA of the CDR3: TGTGCCAGCCCTCCTTCCGGGACAGGGGGCACTGAAGCTTTCTTT. It is translated as CASPPSGTGGTEAFF.

The chain recombines TRBV27 with TRBJ2-6; perhaps TRBD2 as D (6 bases). Germline V gene lookup returns CDR1 MNHEY and CDR2 SMNVEV (reference sequence). The CDR3 runs to 19 residues. V gave up 5 bases and J gave up 0 bases, with 20 bases separating them. The CDR3 coding sequence is TGTGCCAGCAGTCCACGACTGACTAGGGGAGGCTCTGGGGCCAACGTCCTGACTTTC. This encodes CASSPRLTRGGSGANVLTF.

J is TRBJ2-1 and V is TRBV19, with 7 bases aligning to TRBD1. J was trimmed by 3 bases and V by 6 bases; bases with no gene match: 8. Germline V lookup: CDR1 LNHDA, CDR2 SQIVND (reference sequence). The CDR3 spans 15 residues. CDR3 nucleotide sequence: TGTGCCAGTAGCCCAGAGGGGGCGGACTACAATGAGCAGTTCTTC. Protein: CASSPEGADYNEQFF.

In nucleotides, the CDR3 is TGCGCCAGCAGCTTGGGAGGGCTATCCTACAATGAGCAGTTCTTC. This encodes CASSLGGLSYNEQFF. The chain recombines TRBV5-1 with TRBJ2-1; a possible D gene is TRBD2 (5 bases). CDR1 SGHRS and CDR2 YFSETQ come from the germline V gene. V lost 0 bases and J 1 base, leaving 8 bases between the germline ends. The CDR3 spans 15 residues.